The clone carrying this T cell receptor beta chain was seen once. TCR beta CDR3 sequences were amplified from RNA transcripts. A first-round RT-PCR of the TCR CDR3 used the HTBI primer set. TCRdb itself ran the multiplex PCR reads through MiXCR, one entry per CDR3 protein. This table holds tens of thousands of distinct CDR3 sequences, roughly 52% found once. These data are taken from a study of T cells in Graves' hyperthyroidism and ophthalmopathy. Trimming at V came to 1 base and at J to 5 bases, leaving 7 bases not matched to a gene. Germline assignment: CDR1 SGHTA and CDR2 FQGNSA. This CDR3 spans 15 amino acids.

The receptor was derived from a woman aged 50 to 60 with Graves' hyperthyroidism that later progressed to Graves' ophthalmopathy. The chain joins TRBV7-2 to TRBJ2-5; 7 bases agree with TRBD1. The sequenced sample was blood. CDR3 nucleotide sequence: TGTGCCAGCAGCTTAGTCACAGGGGTGGGGGAGACCCAGTACTTC. Translation gives CASSLVTGVGETQYF.